This is a list of T cell receptor beta chains from one sample in a study of blood T cell repertoires in COVID-19. Repertoires were generated with immunoSEQ multiplex PCR, while TCRdb's copy carries only in-frame clones and drops some. The data contain fewer than 250,000 clones, about 85% of them singletons. The sequencing input was peripheral blood. All receptors derive from a man aged 30 to 39 with acute or convalescent COVID-19. Each CDR3 is given with its conserved first and last residue. Fields, in order: clone size, J gene, D gene, V gene, CDR3 DNA, CDR3 protein. D genes are given only for firm matches. Clone size is shown for a subset of rows, as once, few, many or a class of expanded clone.

- TRBJ1-2 - TRBV6-2/TRBV6-3 TGTGCCAGCAGTTACTCAGGGCCGGGGGGCTACACCTTC CASSYSGPGGYTF
- TRBJ2-1 TRBD2 TRBV20-1 TGCAGTGCTAGTCTAGCGGGGGGCCCCTACAATGAGCAGTTCTTC CSASLAGGPYNEQFF
- TRBJ2-7 TRBD1 TRBV20-1 TGCAGTGCTAGTTCCGGGACAGTGACCTACGAGCAGTACTTC CSASSGTVTYEQYF
- TRBJ1-1 TRBD1 TRBV27 TGTGCCAGCAGTCCCGGGACAGGGTTTATCACTGAAGCTTTCTTT CASSPGTGFITEAFF
once TRBJ1-2 - TRBV7-3 TGTGCCAGCAGCCTGATGACAGGATCGGGCTACACCTTC CASSLMTGSGYTF
once TRBJ2-1 - TRBV7-3 TGTGCCAGCAGCTTAGTGGGCAGGGCAAGTCCAAATGAGCAGTTCTTC CASSLVGRASPNEQFF
- TRBJ2-7 TRBD1 TRBV6-5 TGTGCCAGCAGCGGAATGGGGACAGGGGGCTACGAGCAGTACTTC CASSGMGTGGYEQYF
- TRBJ1-5 - TRBV19 TGTGCCAGTAGTATAGATCAGGGAAGAGGCCAGCCCCAGCATTTT CASSIDQGRGQPQHF
few TRBJ1-6 - TRBV7-9 TGTGCCAGCAGCTTAGCGCAGGGGAATTCACCCCTCCACTTT CASSLAQGNSPLHF
- TRBJ1-1 - TRBV6-5 TGTGCCAGCAGTTACTCGAAATTGTTCCAGGCTGAAGCTTTCTTT CASSYSKLFQAEAFF
- TRBJ2-3 - TRBV5-1 TGCGCCAGCAGCTTGGATGGGACACCGGCAGATACGCAGTATTTT CASSLDGTPADTQYF
- TRBJ2-1 TRBD2 TRBV7-6 TGTGCCAGCAGCTTAGAAGCCGAGCGGGAGGTTACCGGGGACAATGAGCAGTTCTTC CASSLEAEREVTGDNEQFF
- TRBJ2-1 TRBD2 TRBV19 TGTGCCAGTAGTCCGCACGGACTAGGGATAAGGAATGAGCAGTTCTTC CASSPHGLGIRNEQFF
once TRBJ1-2 - TRBV4-2 TGTGCCAGCAGCCCCTCAGAGGGGCACGTGGACTATGGCCACACCTTC CASSPSEGHVDYGHTF
- TRBJ2-5 - TRBV5-8 TGTGCCAGCAGCCCGGCGTTGGGCAGACAAGAGACCCAGTACTTC CASSPALGRQETQYF
- TRBJ1-5 TRBD1 TRBV23-1 TGCGCCAGCAGTCAATCGTTAGACAGGGAGAGTGGTCAGCCCCAGCATTTT CASSQSLDRESGQPQHF